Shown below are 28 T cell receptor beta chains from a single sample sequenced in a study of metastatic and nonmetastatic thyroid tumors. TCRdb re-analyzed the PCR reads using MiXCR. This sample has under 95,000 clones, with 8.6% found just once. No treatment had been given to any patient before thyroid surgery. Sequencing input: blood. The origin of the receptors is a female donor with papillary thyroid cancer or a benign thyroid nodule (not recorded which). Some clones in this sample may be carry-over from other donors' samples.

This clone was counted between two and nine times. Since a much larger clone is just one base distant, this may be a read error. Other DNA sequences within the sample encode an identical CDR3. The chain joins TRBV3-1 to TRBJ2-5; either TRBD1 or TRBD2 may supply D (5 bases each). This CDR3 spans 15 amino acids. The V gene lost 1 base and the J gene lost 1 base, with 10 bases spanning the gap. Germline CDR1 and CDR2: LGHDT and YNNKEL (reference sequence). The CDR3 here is CASSQGGASQETQYF. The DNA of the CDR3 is TGTGCCAGCAGCCAAGGAGGGGCCTCCCAAGAGACCCAGTACTTC.

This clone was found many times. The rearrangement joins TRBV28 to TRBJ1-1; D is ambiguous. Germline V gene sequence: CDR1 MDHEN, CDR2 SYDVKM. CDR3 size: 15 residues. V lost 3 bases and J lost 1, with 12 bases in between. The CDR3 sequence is CASSFAGSRNTEAFF. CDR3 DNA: TGTGCCAGCAGTTTCGCGGGGTCCCGGAACACTGAAGCTTTCTTT. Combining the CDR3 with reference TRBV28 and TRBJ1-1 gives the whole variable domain DVKVTQSSRYLVKRTGEKVFLECVQDMDHENMFWYRQDPGLGLRLIYFSYDVKMKEKGDIPEGYSVSREKKERFSLILESASTNQTSMYLCASSFAGSRNTEAFFGQGTRLTVV.

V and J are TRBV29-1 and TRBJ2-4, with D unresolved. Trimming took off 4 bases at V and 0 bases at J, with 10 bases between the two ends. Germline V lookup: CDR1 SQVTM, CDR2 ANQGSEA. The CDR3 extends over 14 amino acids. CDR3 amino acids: CSVAEIVAKNIQYF. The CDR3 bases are TGCAGCGTTGCCGAGATCGTAGCCAAAAACATTCAGTACTTC.

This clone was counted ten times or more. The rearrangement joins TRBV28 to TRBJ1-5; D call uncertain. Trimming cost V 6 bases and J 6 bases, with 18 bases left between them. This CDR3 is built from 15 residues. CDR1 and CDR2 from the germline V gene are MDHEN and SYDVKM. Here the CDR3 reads CASSLRTGVVQPQHF. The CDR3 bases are TGTGCCAGCAGCCTTCGGACTGGGGTGGTTCAGCCCCAGCATTTT.

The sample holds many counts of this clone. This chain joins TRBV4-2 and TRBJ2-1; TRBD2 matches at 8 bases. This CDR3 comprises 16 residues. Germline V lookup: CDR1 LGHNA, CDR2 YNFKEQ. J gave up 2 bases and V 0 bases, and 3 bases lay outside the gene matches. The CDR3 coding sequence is TGTGCCAGCAGCCAAGATCGGGGGGGCCCCTACAATGAGCAGTTCTTC. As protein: CASSQDRGGPYNEQFF.

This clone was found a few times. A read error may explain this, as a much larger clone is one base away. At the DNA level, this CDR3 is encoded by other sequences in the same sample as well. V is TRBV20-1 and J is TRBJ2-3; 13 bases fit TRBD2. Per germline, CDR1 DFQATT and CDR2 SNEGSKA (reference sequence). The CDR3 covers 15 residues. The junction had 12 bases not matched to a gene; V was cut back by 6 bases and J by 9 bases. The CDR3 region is CSAPPGLAGPDTQYF. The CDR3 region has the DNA TGCAGTGCCCCCCCGGGACTAGCGGGGCCCGACACGCAGTATTTT.

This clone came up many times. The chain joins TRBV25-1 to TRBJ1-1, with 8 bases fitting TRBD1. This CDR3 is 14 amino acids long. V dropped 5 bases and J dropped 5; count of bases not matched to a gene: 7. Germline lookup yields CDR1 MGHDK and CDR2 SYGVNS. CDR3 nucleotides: TGTGCCAGCAGTACCCAGGGGGCGCTGACTGAAGCTTTCTTT. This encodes CASSTQGALTEAFF. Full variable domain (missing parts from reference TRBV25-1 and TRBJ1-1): EADIYQTPRYLVIGTGKKITLECSQTMGHDKMYWYQQDPGMELHLIHYSYGVNSTEKGDLSSESTVSRIRTEHFPLTLESARPSHTSQYLCASSTQGALTEAFFGQGTRLTVV.

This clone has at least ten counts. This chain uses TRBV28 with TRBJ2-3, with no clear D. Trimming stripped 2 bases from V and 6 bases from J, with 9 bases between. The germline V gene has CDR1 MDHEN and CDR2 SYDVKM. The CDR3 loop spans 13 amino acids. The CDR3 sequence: CASSLPTGDTQYF. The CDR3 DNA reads TGTGCCAGCAGTTTACCGACCGGGGATACGCAGTATTTT.

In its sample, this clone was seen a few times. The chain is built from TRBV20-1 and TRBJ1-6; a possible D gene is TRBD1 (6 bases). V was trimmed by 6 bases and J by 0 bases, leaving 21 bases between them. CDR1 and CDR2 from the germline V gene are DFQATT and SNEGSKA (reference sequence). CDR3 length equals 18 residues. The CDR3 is CSATPSQGLSSYNSPLHF. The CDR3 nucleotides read TGCAGTGCAACTCCCTCACAGGGCCTGAGCTCCTATAATTCACCCCTCCACTTT.

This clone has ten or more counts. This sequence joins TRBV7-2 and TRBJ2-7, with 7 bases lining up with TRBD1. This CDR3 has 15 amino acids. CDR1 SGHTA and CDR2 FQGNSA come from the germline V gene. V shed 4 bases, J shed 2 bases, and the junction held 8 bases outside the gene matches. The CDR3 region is CASSWLAGQAYEQYF. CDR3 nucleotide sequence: TGTGCCAGCAGCTGGCTAGCAGGACAGGCCTACGAGCAGTACTTC.

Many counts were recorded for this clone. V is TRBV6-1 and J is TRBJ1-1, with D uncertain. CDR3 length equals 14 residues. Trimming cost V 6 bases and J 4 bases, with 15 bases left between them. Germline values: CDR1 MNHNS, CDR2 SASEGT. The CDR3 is CASSAYDRGTEAFF. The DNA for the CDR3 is TGTGCCAGCAGCGCATACGACCGGGGCACTGAAGCTTTCTTT.

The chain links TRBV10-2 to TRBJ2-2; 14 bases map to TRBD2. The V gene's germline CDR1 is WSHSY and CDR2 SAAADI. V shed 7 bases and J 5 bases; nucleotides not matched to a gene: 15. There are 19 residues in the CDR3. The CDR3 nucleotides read TGCGCCAGCAACTCACCGACTAGCGGGGGGGCAAGAGGGACCGGGGAGCTGTTTTTT. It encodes CASNSPTSGGARGTGELFF.

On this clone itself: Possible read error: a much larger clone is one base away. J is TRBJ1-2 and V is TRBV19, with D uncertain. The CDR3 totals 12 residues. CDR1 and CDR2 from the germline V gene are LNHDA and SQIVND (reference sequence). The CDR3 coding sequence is TGTGCCAGTATCCGACCGGACTACGGCTACACCTTC. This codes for CASIRPDYGYTF.

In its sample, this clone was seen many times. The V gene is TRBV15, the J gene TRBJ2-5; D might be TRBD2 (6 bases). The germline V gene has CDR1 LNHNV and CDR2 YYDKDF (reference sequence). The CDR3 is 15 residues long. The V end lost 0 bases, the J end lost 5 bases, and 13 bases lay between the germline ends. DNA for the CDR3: TGTGCCACCAGCAGAGATGGTGGGGGGACTGAGACCCAGTACTTC. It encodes CATSRDGGGTETQYF.

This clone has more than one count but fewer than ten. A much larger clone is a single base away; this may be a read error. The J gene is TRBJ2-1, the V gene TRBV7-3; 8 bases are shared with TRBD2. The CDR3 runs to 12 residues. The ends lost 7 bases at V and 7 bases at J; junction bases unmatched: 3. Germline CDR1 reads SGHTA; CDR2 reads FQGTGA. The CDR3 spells CASIRGGNEQFF. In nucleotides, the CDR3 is TGTGCCAGCATCCGGGGGGGGAATGAGCAGTTCTTC.

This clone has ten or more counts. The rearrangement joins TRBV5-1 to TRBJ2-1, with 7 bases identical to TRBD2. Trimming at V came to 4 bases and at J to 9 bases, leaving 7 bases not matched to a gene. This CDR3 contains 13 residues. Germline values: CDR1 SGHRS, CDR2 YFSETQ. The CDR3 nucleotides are TGCGCCAGCAGCCCAAGACTAGCAGGTGAGCAGTTCTTC. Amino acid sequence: CASSPRLAGEQFF. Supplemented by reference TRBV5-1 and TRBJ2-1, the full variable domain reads KAGVTQTPRYLIKTRGQQVTLSCSPISGHRSVSWYQQTPGQGLQFLFEYFSETQRNKGNFPGRFSGRQFSNSRSEMNVSTLELGDSALYLCASSPRLAGEQFFGPGTRLTVL.

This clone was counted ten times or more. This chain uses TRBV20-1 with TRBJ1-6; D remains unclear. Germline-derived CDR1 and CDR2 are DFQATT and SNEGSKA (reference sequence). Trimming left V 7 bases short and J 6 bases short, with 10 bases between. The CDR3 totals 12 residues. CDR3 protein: CSGPGVNSPLHF. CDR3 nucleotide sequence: TGCAGTGGGCCGGGAGTTAATTCACCCCTCCACTTT.

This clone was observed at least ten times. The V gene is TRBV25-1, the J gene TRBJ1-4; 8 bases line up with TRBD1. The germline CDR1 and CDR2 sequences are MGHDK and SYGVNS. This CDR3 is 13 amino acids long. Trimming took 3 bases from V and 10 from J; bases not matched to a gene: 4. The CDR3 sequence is CASSETGAGKLFF. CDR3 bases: TGTGCCAGCAGTGAGACAGGGGCAGGAAAACTGTTTTTT. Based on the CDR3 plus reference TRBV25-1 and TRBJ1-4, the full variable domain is EADIYQTPRYLVIGTGKKITLECSQTMGHDKMYWYQQDPGMELHLIHYSYGVNSTEKGDLSSESTVSRIRTEHFPLTLESARPSHTSQYLCASSETGAGKLFFGSGTQLSVL.

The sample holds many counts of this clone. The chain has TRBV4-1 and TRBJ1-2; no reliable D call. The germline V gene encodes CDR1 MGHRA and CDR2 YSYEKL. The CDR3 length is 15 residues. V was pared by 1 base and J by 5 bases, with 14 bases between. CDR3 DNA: TGCGCCAGCAGCCAAGGATCAGGACTCGTTTATGGCTACACCTTC. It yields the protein CASSQGSGLVYGYTF.

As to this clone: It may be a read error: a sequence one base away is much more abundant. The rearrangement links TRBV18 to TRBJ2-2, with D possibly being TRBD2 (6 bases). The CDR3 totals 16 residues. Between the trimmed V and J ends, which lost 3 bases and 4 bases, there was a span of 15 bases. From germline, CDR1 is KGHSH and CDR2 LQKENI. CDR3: CASSPRGGSGTGELFF. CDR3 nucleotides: TGTGCCAGCTCACCCCGTGGGGGGTCGGGCACCGGGGAGCTGTTTTTT.

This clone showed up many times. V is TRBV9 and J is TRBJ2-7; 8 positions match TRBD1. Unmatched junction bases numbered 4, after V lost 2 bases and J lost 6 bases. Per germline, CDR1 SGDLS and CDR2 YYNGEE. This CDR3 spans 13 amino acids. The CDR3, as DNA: TGTGCCAGCAGCGTCTTCGACAGGGGCGAGCAGTACTTC. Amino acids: CASSVFDRGEQYF.

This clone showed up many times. Here the CDR3 reads CASSQDSGASTDTQYF. Here the CDR3 DNA reads TGTGCCAGCAGCCAAGATAGCGGGGCTAGCACAGATACGCAGTATTTT. This chain uses TRBV4-2 with TRBJ2-3; 8 bases line up with TRBD2. This CDR3 spans 16 amino acids. CDR1 is LGHNA and CDR2 is YNFKEQ in the germline V gene. After removal of 0 bases from V and 0 bases from J, the junction contained 2 bases not matched to a gene.

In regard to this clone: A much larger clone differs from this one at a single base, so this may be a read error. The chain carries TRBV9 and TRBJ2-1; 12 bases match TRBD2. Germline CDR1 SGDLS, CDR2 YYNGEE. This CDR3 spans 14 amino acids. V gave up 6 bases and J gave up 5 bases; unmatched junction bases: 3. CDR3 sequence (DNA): TGTGCCAGCAACCGGACTAGCGGGAACAATGAGCAGTTCTTC. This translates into CASNRTSGNNEQFF.

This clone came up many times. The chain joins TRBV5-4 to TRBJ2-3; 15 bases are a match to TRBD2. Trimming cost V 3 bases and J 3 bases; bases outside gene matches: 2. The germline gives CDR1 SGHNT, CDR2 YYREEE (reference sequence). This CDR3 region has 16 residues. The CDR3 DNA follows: TGTGCCAGCAGCTCAGGACTAGCGGGGGGGACAGATACGCAGTATTTT. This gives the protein CASSSGLAGGTDTQYF.

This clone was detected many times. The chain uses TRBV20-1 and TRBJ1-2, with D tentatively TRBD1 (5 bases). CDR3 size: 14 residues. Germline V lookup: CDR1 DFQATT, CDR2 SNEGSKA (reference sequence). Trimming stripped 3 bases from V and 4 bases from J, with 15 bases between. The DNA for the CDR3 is TGCAGTGCTAGTGCGGCAGGGTTAGGCTATGGCTACACCTTC. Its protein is CSASAAGLGYGYTF.

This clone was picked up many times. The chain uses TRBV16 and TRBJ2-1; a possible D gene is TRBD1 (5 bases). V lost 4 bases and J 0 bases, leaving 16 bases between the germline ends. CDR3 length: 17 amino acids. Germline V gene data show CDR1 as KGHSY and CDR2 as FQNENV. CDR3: CASSLPQGVSSYNEQFF. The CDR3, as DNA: TGTGCCAGCAGCCTCCCCCAGGGCGTTAGCTCCTACAATGAGCAGTTCTTC.

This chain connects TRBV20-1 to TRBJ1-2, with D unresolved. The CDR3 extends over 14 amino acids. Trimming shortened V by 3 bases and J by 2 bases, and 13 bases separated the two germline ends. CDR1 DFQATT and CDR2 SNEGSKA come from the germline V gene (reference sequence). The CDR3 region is CSASLHTENYGYTF. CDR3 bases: TGCAGTGCTAGTCTCCACACAGAGAACTATGGCTACACCTTC.

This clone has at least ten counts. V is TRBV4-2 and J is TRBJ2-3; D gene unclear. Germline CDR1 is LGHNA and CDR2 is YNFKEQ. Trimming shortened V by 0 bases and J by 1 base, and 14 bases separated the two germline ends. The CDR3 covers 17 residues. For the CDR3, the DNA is TGTGCCAGCAGCCAAGATATTCCAGGCGCGGGCACAGATACGCAGTATTTT. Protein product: CASSQDIPGAGTDTQYF.